This section outlines one T cell receptor beta chain sequence together with its context. Its specific antigen is unknown. Base qualities are missing; no much larger clone stands one base away. The data stem from a study of blood T cell repertoires in COVID-19 (dated by TCRdb to 2020 to 2021). Notes on the research overall: Samples covering the acute and convalescent phases of COVID-19 were provided by collaborators in the United States, Italy and Spain. The prospective study material was composed of cDNA or gDNA derived from T cells, B-cell-depleted T cells, or PBMCs. Subjects who had been exposed to COVID-19, were actively infected with it, or had recovered from it provided the deeply sampled blood TCRbeta repertoires that made up the dataset. The repertoires were released in a freely available public database meant as a resource for research on the immune response to SARS-CoV-2. The samples were drawn from the first 160 participants of the ongoing ImmuneRACE study and from 950 to 1,500 subjects provided by 6 global collaborators. The sample metadata nearly always contained a de-identified subject ID, COVID-19 status, age in years and sex. Where available, HLA class I and class II types were taken from metadata supplied by the sample provider and were not determined by assay-based typing.

The immunoSEQ Assay, a bias-controlled multiplex PCR, was used to amplify TCRbeta CDR3 regions from genomic DNA. On the authors' methods: Nucleated cell counts per sample were estimated from amplification of reference gene primers within the assay. Sequence reads were collapsed and filtered to measure the absolute abundance of every unique TCRbeta CDR3 rearrangement. For each sample, productive Simpson clonality was calculated as the square root of Simpson's diversity index across productive rearrangements. TCRdb stores this immuneACCESS table with in-frame sequences only. Part of the clones is absent; in the studies checked, under half of the shortfall reflects unresolved V genes, and no reason is known for the rest. The D gene and trimming were derived from the DNA, and the V and J assignments and clone size from that table. The sample table holds some 130,000 clones, of which approximately 88% were seen once. Approximately 10% of the sample rests with the top ten.

The paper's findings and limits, for the study overall: How much clinical and demographic metadata was included differed by source and by participant, and the metadata was provided uncurated.

The germline V gene (reference sequence) gives CDR1 as GTSNPN and CDR2 as SVGIG. The germline V end is reduced by 3 bases and the J end by 1 base; junction bases left unmatched: 10. Spanning cysteine to phenylalanine, the CDR3 consists of 16 amino acids. The sequence is cut down to CDR3 DNA, 48 bases in frame from base 1. Whole blood was collected in K2EDTA tubes by collaborating institutions according to the institutions' own protocols. For TCRbeta analysis, collaborator samples were shipped as frozen whole blood, as isolated PBMCs, or as DNA extracted from either sample type. The rearrangement joined TRBV30 to TRBJ1-1, with 8 central nucleotides matching TRBD1. This clonotype originated in a man aged 50-59 years with acute or convalescent COVID-19. The sequenced sample consisted of peripheral blood. The nucleotide sequence is given as TGTGCCTGGAGACATGACAGGGGCCTTAGGAACACTGAAGCTTTCTTT. This yields the protein CAWRHDRGLRNTEAFF.